This TCR beta chain was captured in a study of T cell responses to AZD1222 COVID-19 vaccine. Study-level findings and limits: Once two AZD1222 doses were given, Spike-specific TCR breadth and depth went up.

V was pared by 5 bases and J by 3 bases, with 14 bases between. The CDR3 spans 14 residues. CDR1 ENHRY and CDR2 SYGVKD come from the germline V gene. This clone was picked up a small number of times. The antigen is unknown. Measured with immunoSEQ multiplex PCR; TCRdb has only the in-frame clones, and not every one. The data contain about 100,000 clones, roughly 86% of them singletons. This TCR came from an adult in good health. The material was peripheral blood, obtained on day 0 of MenACWY control vaccination. V is TRBV10-3 and J is TRBJ2-7, with D perhaps matching TRBD1 (5 bases). The CDR3 DNA follows: TGTGCCATCAGTTTGCGGCAGGGAATCTACGAGCAGTACTTC. Its translation is CAISLRQGIYEQYF.